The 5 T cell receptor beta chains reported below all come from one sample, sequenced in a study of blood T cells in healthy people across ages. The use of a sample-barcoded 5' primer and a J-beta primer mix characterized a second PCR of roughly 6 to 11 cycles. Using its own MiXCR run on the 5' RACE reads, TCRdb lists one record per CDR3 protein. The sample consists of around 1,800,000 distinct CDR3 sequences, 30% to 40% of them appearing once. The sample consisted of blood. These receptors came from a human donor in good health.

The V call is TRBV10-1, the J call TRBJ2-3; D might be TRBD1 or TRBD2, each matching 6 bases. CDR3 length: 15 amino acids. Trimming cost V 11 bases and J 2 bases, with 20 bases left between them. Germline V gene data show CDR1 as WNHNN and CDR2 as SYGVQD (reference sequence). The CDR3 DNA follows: TGCGCCGGGCAGCAAGGGGGGCTCTACACAGATACGCAGTATTTT. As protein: CAGQQGGLYTDTQYF.

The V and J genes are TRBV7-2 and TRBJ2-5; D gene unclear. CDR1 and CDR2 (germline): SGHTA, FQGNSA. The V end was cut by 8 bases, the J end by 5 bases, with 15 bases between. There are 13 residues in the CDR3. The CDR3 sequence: CASLGSTWETQYF. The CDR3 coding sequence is TGTGCCAGCCTAGGCAGCACTTGGGAGACCCAGTACTTC.

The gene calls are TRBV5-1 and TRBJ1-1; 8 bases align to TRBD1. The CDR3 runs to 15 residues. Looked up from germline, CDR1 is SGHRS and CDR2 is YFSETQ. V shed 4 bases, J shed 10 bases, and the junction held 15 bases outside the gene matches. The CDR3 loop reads CASSNGGPRQGRAFF. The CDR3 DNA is TGCGCCAGCAGCAATGGGGGACCCAGACAGGGGAGAGCTTTCTTT.

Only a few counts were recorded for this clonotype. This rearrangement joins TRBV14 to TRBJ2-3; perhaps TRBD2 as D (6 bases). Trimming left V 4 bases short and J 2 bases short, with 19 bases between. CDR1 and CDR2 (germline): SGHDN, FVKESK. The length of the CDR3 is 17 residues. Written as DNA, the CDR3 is TGTGCCAGCAGCCCAAGGTTGGGGAGGCCGGTCACAGATACGCAGTATTTT. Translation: CASSPRLGRPVTDTQYF. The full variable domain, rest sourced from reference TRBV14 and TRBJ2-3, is EAGVTQFPSHSVIEKGQTVTLRCDPISGHDNLYWYRRVMGKEIKFLLHFVKESKQDESGMPNNRFLAERTGGTYSTLKVQPAELEDSGVYFCASSPRLGRPVTDTQYFGPGTRLTVL.

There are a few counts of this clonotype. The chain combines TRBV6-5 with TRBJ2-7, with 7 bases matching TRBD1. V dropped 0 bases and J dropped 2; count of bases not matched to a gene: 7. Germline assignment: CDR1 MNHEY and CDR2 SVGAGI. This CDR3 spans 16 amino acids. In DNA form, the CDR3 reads TGTGCCAGCAGTTACTCAAGAGGACAGGTTACCTACGAGCAGTACTTC. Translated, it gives CASSYSRGQVTYEQYF.